This T cell receptor beta chain was captured in a study of blood T cell repertoires in COVID-19. Study as a whole: Acute and convalescent COVID-19 samples came from the United States, Italy and Spain.

Remarks on this clone: The same CDR3 can be traced to other DNA sequences in this sample.

The protocol was immunoSEQ multiplex PCR, while the TCRdb copy is restricted to in-frame clones and leaves out a portion. The repertoire consists of 250,000 to 300,000 clones, with about four fifths occurring once and the leading ten covering 4.5% to 7%. Per the germline V gene, CDR1 is MDHEN and CDR2 is SYDVKM. Losses at the gene ends were 6 bases for V and 2 bases for J; bases not matched to a gene: 11. This CDR3 has 16 residues. V usage is TRBV28 and J usage is TRBJ2-7; 9 positions agree with TRBD1. The TCR was taken from a man aged 80 or over with acute or convalescent COVID-19. The sample taken for sequencing was peripheral blood. CDR3 loop: CASSTTGTGSPYEQYF. The DNA of the CDR3 is TGTGCCAGCAGCACTACCGGGACAGGGTCCCCCTACGAGCAGTACTTC.